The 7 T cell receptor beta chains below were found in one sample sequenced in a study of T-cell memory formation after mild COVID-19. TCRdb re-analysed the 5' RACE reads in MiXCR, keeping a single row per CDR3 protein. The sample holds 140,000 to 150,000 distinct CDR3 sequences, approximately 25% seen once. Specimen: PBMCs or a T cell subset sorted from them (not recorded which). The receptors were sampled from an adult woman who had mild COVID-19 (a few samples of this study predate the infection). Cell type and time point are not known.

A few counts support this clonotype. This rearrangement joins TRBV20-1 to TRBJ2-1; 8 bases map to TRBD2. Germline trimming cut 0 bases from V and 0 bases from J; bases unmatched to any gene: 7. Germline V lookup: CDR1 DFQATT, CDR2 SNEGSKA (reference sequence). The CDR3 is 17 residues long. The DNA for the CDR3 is TGCAGTGCTAGAGATGATATCGGGAGGGACTCCTACAATGAGCAGTTCTTC. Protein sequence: CSARDDIGRDSYNEQFF.

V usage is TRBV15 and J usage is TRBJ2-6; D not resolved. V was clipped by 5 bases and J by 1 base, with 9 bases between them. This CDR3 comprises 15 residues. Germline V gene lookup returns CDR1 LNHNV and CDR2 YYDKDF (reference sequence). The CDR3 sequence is CATSFGDSGANVLTF. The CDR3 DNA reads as TGTGCCACCAGCTTTGGGGATTCTGGGGCCAACGTCCTGACTTTC. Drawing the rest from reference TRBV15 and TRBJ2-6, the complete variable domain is DAMVIQNPRYQVTQFGKPVTLSCSQTLNHNVMYWYQQKSSQAPKLLFHYYDKDFNNEADTPDNFQSRRPNTSFCFLDIRSPGLGDTAMYLCATSFGDSGANVLTFGAGSRLTVL.

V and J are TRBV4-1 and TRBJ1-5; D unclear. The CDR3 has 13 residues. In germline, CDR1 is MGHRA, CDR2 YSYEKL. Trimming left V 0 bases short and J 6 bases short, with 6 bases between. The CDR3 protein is CASSQDIRQPQHF. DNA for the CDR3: TGCGCCAGCAGCCAAGATATCCGTCAGCCCCAGCATTTT.

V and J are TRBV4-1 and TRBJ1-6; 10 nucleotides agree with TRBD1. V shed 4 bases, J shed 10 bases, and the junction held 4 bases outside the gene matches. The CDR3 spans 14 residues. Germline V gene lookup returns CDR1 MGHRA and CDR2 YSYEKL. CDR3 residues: CASSPGQGTSPLHF. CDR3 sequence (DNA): TGCGCCAGCAGCCCGGGACAGGGGACGTCACCCCTCCACTTT.

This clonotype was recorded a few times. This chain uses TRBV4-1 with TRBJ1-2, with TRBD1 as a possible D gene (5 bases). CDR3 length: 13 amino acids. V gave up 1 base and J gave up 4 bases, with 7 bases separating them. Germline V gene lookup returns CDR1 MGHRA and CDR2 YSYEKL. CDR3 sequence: CASSQGTFYGYTF. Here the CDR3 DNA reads TGCGCCAGCAGCCAAGGGACATTCTATGGCTACACCTTC.

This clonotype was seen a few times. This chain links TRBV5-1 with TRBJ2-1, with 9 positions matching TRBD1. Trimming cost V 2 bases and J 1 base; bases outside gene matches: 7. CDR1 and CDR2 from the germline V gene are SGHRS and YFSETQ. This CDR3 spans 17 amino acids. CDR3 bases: TGCGCCAGCAGCTTTTCCGACAGGGGGGCTTCCTACAATGAGCAGTTCTTC. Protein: CASSFSDRGASYNEQFF.

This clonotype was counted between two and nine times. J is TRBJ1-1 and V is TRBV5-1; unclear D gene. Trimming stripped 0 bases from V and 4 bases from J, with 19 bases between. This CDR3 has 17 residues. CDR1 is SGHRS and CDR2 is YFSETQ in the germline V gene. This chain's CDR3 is CASSLEPSSGYSTEAFF. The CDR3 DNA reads TGCGCCAGCAGCTTGGAGCCCTCCAGCGGATACAGCACTGAAGCTTTCTTT.